The 20 T cell receptor beta chains below were found in one sample sequenced in a study of a mutant IDH1 vaccine in newly diagnosed glioma. Time point meaning: week 47, end of study. Doses consisted of 300 ug of mutant IDH1 20-mer peptide each, paired with topical imiquimod. No antigens are known for them. Assay: immunoSEQ multiplex PCR; the TCRdb copy retains only in-frame clones and omits some. The sample contains about 94,000 clones, around nine tenths of which appear only once. Sequencing was performed on PBMCs, taken from a glioma patient whose treatment included an IDH1 peptide vaccine. The receptors shown here come from a woman between 50 and 59 years old with glioma.

J is TRBJ1-1 and V is TRBV7-2; D gene uncertain. This CDR3 has 15 residues. CDR1 is SGHTA, CDR2 FQGNSA, per germline. Between the trimmed V and J ends, which lost 1 base and 0 bases, there was a span of 9 bases. CDR3 protein: CASSLGVQMNTEAFF. CDR3 sequence (DNA): TGTGCCAGCAGCTTAGGTGTACAGATGAACACTGAAGCTTTCTTT.

The CDR3 sequence: CASSIEPRAAGELFF. The CDR3 nucleotides read TGTGCCAGTAGTATAGAGCCCAGGGCGGCGGGGGAGCTGTTTTTT. The V and J genes are TRBV19 and TRBJ2-2; the D gene is possibly TRBD1 (5 bases). The germline CDR1 and CDR2 sequences are LNHDA and SQIVND (reference sequence). Deletions cut 0 bases from V and 8 bases from J, with 13 bases between. The CDR3 consists of 15 residues.

This rearrangement joins TRBV18 to TRBJ2-5; no clear D gene. Germline assignment: CDR1 KGHSH and CDR2 LQKENI. Trimming took off 6 bases at V and 2 bases at J, with 13 bases between the two ends. The CDR3 spans 14 residues. In DNA form, the CDR3 reads TGTGCCAGCTCTCTTATTGCCATTCAAGAGACCCAGTACTTC. Amino acid sequence: CASSLIAIQETQYF. The whole variable domain, filled in from reference TRBV18 and TRBJ2-5, reads NAGVMQNPRHLVRRRGQEARLRCSPMKGHSHVYWYRQLPEEGLKFMVYLQKENIIDESGMPKERFSAEFPKEGPSILRIQQVVRGDSAAYFCASSLIAIQETQYFGPGTRLLVL.

The chain couples TRBV9 to TRBJ2-1; no definite D call. This CDR3 has 13 amino acids. Germline V CDR1 and CDR2: SGDLS, YYNGEE. V lost 4 bases and J 7 bases, leaving 12 bases between the germline ends. The CDR3 coding sequence is TGTGCCAGCAGCACCCATGCTGCTAATGAGCAGTTCTTC. It encodes CASSTHAANEQFF.

The chain uses TRBV27 and TRBJ1-1, with TRBD1 as a possible D gene (5 bases). The CDR3 is 13 residues long. Germline lookup yields CDR1 MNHEY and CDR2 SMNVEV (reference sequence). V lost 4 bases, J lost 1 base, and 7 bases lay in between. The CDR3 spells CASSWGWNTEAFF. The CDR3 DNA follows: TGTGCCAGCAGTTGGGGCTGGAACACTGAAGCTTTCTTT.

This rearrangement joins TRBV2 to TRBJ2-1; no clear D gene. The CDR3 sequence is 12 residues long. V lost 6 bases and J lost 10, with 13 bases in between. Germline V gene lookup returns CDR1 SNHLY and CDR2 FYNNEI. The CDR3 region has the DNA TGTGCCAGCAGAACCGTAGTCGGAGAGCAGTTCTTC. Translated: CASRTVVGEQFF.

About this clone: At one of its ends the junction is not consistent with the germline gene, which may arise from a read error. The chain links TRBV7-7 to TRBJ2-5; 7 bases align to TRBD2. From germline, CDR1 is SSHAT and CDR2 FNYEAQ (reference sequence). The CDR3 sequence is 15 residues long. The CDR3 loop reads CASSLRAGEAETQYF. The CDR3 region has the DNA TGTGCTAGCAGCTTAAGGGCGGGAGAGGCAGAGACCCAGTACTTC. Combining the CDR3 with reference TRBV7-7 and TRBJ2-5 gives the whole variable domain GAGVSQSPRYKVTKRGQDVTLRCDPISSHATLYWYQQALGQGPEFLTYFNYEAQPDKSGLPSDRFSAERPEGSISTLTIQRTEQRDSAMYRCASSLRAGEAETQYFGPGTRLLVL.

This chain links TRBV10-2 with TRBJ1-2; D may be TRBD1 (5 bases). There are 15 residues in the CDR3. The V gene lost 0 bases and the J gene lost 7 bases, with 15 bases spanning the gap. CDR1 and CDR2 (germline): WSHSY, SAAADI. CDR3 sequence: CASSESPAGVSGYTF. DNA for the CDR3: TGCGCCAGCAGTGAGTCGCCGGCGGGGGTGAGTGGCTACACCTTC.

CDR3 amino acids: CASSAGPQETQYF. CDR3 bases: TGTGCCAGCAGCGCCGGACCTCAAGAGACCCAGTACTTC. The genes are TRBV9 and TRBJ2-5; D gene ambiguous. The CDR3 is made up of 13 amino acids. V lost 3 bases to trimming and J lost 2 bases, with 8 bases between them. Germline V lookup: CDR1 SGDLS, CDR2 YYNGEE.

The rearrangement joins TRBV7-2 to TRBJ1-1; D remains ambiguous. V lost 3 bases and J 0 bases, leaving 5 bases between the germline ends. The CDR3 sequence is 13 residues long. Germline V gene data show CDR1 as SGHTA and CDR2 as FQGNSA. The CDR3 DNA reads TGTGCCAGCAGCTTCGTCTTGAACACTGAAGCTTTCTTT. It translates to CASSFVLNTEAFF.

The rearrangement links TRBV5-5 to TRBJ1-1; tentatively, D is TRBD1 (6 bases). Trimming removed 4 bases at V and 1 base at J, with 11 bases between. This CDR3 spans 14 amino acids. Germline values: CDR1 SGHKS, CDR2 YYEKEE (reference sequence). The CDR3 here is CASSTGQPNTEAFF. Here the CDR3 DNA reads TGTGCCAGCAGCACCGGACAGCCGAACACTGAAGCTTTCTTT. The whole variable domain, remainder taken from reference TRBV5-5 and TRBJ1-1, is DAGVTQSPTHLIKTRGQQVTLRCSPISGHKSVSWYQQVLGQGPQFIFQYYEKEERGRGNFPDRFSARQFPNYSSELNVNALLLGDSALYLCASSTGQPNTEAFFGQGTRLTVV.

V is TRBV5-1 and J is TRBJ1-5; D not resolved. Germline V gene data show CDR1 as SGHRS and CDR2 as YFSETQ. V lost 0 bases to trimming and J lost 5 bases, with 6 bases between them. The CDR3 extends over 13 amino acids. The CDR3 nucleotides read TGCGCCAGCAGCTTGGGGGCAGATCAGCCCCAGCATTTT. Translation: CASSLGADQPQHF.

The rearrangement joins TRBV30 to TRBJ2-1; possibly TRBD2 for D (5 bases). CDR1 and CDR2 (germline): GTSNPN, SVGIG (reference sequence). The V end was cut by 4 bases, the J end by 3 bases, with 19 bases between. The CDR3 spans 16 residues. This CDR3 reads CAWTDPDERYYNEQFF. CDR3 DNA sequence: TGTGCCTGGACCGATCCCGATGAGCGGTACTACAATGAGCAGTTCTTC.

The V call is TRBV19, the J call TRBJ1-4; unclear D gene. The CDR3 spans 13 residues. Trimming stripped 5 bases from V and 4 bases from J, with 8 bases between. Germline assignment: CDR1 LNHDA and CDR2 SQIVND (reference sequence). The DNA for the CDR3 is TGTGCCAGTAGTGCAGAAAGTAATGAAAAACTGTTTTTT. The encoded protein is CASSAESNEKLFF.

This clone has only one observation. The genes are TRBV27 and TRBJ2-2, with D unresolved. Germline values: CDR1 MNHEY, CDR2 SMNVEV (reference sequence). Trimming removed 4 bases at V and 3 bases at J, with 12 bases between. CDR3 length: 15 residues. CDR3 sequence (DNA): TGTGCCAGCAGTTGGGTCCCGCGGTACACCGGGGAGCTGTTTTTT. It translates to CASSWVPRYTGELFF.

V and J are TRBV11-3 and TRBJ2-1; D is possibly TRBD2 (5 bases). Deletions cut 5 bases from V and 0 bases from J, with 17 bases between. CDR3 size: 17 residues. The germline V gene encodes CDR1 SGHNT and CDR2 YENEEA. The CDR3 here is CASSPLAGAGSYNEQFF. The CDR3 DNA sequence: TGTGCCAGCAGCCCCCTAGCCGGAGCTGGCTCCTACAATGAGCAGTTCTTC.

The rearrangement uses TRBV6-1 and TRBJ1-1; 10 bases agree with TRBD1. The germline V gene has CDR1 MNHNS and CDR2 SASEGT. There are 13 residues in the CDR3. Trimming removed 10 bases from V and 4 bases from J; junction bases left unmatched: 6. The CDR3 nucleotides read TGTGCCACCCGGGACAGGGGTTTCACTGAAGCTTTCTTT. This encodes CATRDRGFTEAFF.

The rearrangement uses TRBV5-6 and TRBJ1-2; D is unresolved. The CDR3 is made up of 11 amino acids. V dropped 4 bases and J dropped 8 bases, with 9 bases sitting between them. Germline CDR1 is SGHDT and CDR2 is YYEEEE. The CDR3 spells CASSASQGYTF. The CDR3 DNA sequence: TGTGCCAGCAGCGCCTCACAGGGCTACACCTTC.

This rearrangement joins TRBV30 to TRBJ1-2; no definite D call. CDR3 length: 13 amino acids. V lost 0 bases, J lost 2 bases, and 7 bases lay in between. CDR1 GTSNPN and CDR2 SVGIG come from the germline V gene (reference sequence). The CDR3 region is CAWSVPENYGYTF. The DNA for the CDR3 is TGTGCCTGGAGTGTACCCGAAAACTATGGCTACACCTTC. The entire variable domain, with the rest obtained from reference TRBV30 and TRBJ1-2, is as follows: SQTIHQWPATLVQPVGSPLSLECTVEGTSNPNLYWYRQAAGRGLQLLFYSVGIGQISSEVPQNLSASRPQDRQFILSSKKLLLSDSGFYLCAWSVPENYGYTFGSGTRLTVV.

As to this clone: The junction differs from germline at one of its ends, possibly a read error. The chain employs TRBV7-7 and TRBJ2-1; 9 nucleotides align to TRBD1. CDR3 length equals 14 residues. Germline CDR1 and CDR2: SSHAT and FNYEAQ (reference sequence). This CDR3 is CASSLQGAGNEQFF. CDR3 nucleotides: TGTGCTAGCAGCCTACAGGGGGCAGGCAATGAGCAGTTCTTC.